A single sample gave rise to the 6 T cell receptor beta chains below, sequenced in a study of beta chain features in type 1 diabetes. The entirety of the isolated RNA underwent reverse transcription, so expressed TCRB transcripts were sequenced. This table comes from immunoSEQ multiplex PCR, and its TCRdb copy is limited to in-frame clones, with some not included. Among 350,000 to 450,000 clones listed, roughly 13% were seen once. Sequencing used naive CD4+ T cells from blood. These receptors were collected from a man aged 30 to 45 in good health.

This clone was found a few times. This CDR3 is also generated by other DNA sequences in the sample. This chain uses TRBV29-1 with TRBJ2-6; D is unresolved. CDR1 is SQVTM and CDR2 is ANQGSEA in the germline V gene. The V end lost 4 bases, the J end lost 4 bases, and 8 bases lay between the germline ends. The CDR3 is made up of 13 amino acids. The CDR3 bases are TGCAGCGTTGTCGCGGCGGGGGCCAACGTCCTGACTTTC. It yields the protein CSVVAAGANVLTF.

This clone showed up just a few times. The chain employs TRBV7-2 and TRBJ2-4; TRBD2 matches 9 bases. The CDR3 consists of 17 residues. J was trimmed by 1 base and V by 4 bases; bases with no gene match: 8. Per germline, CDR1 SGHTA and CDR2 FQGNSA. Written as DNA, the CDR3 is TGTGCCAGCAGCTACACGCTAGCGGGAAGGGCCAAAAACATTCAGTACTTC. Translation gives CASSYTLAGRAKNIQYF.

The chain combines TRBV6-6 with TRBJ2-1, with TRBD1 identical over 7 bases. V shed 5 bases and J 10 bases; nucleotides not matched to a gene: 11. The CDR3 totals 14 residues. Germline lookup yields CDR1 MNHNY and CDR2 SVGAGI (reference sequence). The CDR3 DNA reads TGTGCCAGCAGTAAGACACAGGGGACAAACGAGCAGTTCTTC. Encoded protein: CASSKTQGTNEQFF.

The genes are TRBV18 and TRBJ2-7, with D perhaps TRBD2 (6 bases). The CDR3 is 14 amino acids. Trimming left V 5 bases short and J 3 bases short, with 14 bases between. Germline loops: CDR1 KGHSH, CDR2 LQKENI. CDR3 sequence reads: CASSSGLKSYEQYV. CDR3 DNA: TGTGCCAGCTCATCGGGACTGAAAAGCTACGAGCAGTACGTC.

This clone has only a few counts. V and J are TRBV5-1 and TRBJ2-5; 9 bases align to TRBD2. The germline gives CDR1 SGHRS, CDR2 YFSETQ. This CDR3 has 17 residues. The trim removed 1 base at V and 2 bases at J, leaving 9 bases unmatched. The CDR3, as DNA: TGCGCCAGCAGCTTGTTCTGGACTAGCGAGTCTCAAGAGACCCAGTACTTC. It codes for CASSLFWTSESQETQYF. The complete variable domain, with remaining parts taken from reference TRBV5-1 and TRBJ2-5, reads KAGVTQTPRYLIKTRGQQVTLSCSPISGHRSVSWYQQTPGQGLQFLFEYFSETQRNKGNFPGRFSGRQFSNSRSEMNVSTLELGDSALYLCASSLFWTSESQETQYFGPGTRLLVL.

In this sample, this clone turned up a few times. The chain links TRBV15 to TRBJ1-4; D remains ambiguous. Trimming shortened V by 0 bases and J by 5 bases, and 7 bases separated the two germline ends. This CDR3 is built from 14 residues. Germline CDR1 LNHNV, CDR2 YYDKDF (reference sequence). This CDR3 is CATSREVWNEKLFF. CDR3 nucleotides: TGTGCCACCAGCAGAGAGGTCTGGAATGAAAAACTGTTTTTT.